The subject of this entry is one T cell receptor (beta chain). No antigen is known for it. This entry comes from a study of cytomegalovirus exposure and HLA in healthy donors. Study-level findings and limits: CMV serostatus stood as the only immune exposure information on hand. A missense variant in DCLRE1C was later tied to TCR beta V- and J-gene trimming. Reported results showed that the classifier diagnosed cytomegalovirus status with high specificity and sensitivity.

Researchers ran the PCR with 60 Vbeta and 13 Jbeta primers. Sequencing was performed with immunoSEQ multiplex PCR; in TCRdb, only in-frame clones are kept and a portion is missing. Its listing shows 100,000 to 150,000 clones. The trim removed 6 bases at V and 6 bases at J, leaving 4 bases unmatched. The CDR3 is 13 residues long. Germline CDR1 reads MRHNA; CDR2 reads SNTAGT. This TCR was recovered from a woman aged 40 to 49 in good health and CMV-seropositive. The material sequenced was PBMCs. The chain uses TRBV6-4 and TRBJ2-1, with 8 bases fitting TRBD1. CDR3: CASSRTGGNEQFF. The CDR3 nucleotides read TGTGCCAGCAGCCGAACAGGGGGCAATGAGCAGTTCTTC.